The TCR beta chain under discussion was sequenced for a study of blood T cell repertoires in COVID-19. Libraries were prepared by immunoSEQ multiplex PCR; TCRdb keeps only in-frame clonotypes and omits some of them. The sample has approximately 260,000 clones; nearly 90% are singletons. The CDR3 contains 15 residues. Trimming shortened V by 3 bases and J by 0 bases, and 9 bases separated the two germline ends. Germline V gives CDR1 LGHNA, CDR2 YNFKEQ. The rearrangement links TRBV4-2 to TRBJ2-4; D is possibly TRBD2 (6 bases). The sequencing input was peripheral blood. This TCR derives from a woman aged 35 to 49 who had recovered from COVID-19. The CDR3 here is CASSQDGGAKNIQYF. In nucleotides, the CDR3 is TGTGCCAGCAGCCAGGACGGGGGAGCCAAAAACATTCAGTACTTC.